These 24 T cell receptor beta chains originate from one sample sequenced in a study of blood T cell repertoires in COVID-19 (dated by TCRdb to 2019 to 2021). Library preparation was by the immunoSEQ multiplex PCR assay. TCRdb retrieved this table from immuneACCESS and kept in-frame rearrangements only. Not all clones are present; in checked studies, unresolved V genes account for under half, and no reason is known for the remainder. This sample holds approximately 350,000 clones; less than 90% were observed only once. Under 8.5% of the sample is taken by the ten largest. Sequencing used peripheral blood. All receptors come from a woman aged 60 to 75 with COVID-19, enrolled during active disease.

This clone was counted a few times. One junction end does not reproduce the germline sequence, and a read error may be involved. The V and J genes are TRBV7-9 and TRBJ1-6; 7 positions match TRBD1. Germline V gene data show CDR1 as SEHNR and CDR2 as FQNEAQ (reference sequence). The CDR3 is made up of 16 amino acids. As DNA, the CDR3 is TGTGCCAGCAGGTTAGGAAGACAGGGTTCCCGTTCACCCCTCCACTTT. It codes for CASRLGRQGSRSPLHF.

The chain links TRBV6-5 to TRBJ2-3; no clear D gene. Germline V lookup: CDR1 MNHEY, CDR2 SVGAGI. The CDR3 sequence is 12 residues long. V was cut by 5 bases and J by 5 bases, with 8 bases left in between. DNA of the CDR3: TGTGCCAGCAGTCCCGGTTTAGATACGCAGTATTTT. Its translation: CASSPGLDTQYF.

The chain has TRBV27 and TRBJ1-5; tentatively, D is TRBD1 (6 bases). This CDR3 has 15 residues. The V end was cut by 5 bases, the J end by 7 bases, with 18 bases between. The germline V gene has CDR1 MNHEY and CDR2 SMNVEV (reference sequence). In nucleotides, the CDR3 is TGTGCCAGCAGTCAAACAGGGCGCCGAGTACAGCCCCAGCATTTT. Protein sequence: CASSQTGRRVQPQHF.

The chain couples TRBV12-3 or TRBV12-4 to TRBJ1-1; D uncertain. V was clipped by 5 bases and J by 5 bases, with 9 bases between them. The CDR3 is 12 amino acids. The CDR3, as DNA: TGTGCCAGCAGTCACGGTTGGACTGAAGCTTTCTTT. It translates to CASSHGWTEAFF.

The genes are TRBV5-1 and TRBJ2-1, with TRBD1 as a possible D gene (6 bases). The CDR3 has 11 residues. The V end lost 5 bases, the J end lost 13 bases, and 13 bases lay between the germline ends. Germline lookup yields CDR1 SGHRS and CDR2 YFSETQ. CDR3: CASRSGVAQFF. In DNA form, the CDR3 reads TGCGCCAGCAGGTCAGGGGTGGCACAGTTCTTC.

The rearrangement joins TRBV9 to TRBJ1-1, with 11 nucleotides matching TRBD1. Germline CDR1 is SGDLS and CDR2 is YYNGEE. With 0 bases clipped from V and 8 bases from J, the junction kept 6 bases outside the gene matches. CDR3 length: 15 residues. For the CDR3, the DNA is TGTGCCAGCAGCGTAGAAGGACAGGGGGCGGTCGAAGCTTTCTTT. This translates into CASSVEGQGAVEAFF.

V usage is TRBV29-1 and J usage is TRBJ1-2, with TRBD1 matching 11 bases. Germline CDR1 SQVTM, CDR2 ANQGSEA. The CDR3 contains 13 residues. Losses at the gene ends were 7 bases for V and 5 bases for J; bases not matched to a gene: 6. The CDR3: CSATGQGGYGYTF. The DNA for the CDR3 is TGCAGCGCCACGGGACAGGGGGGGTATGGCTACACCTTC.

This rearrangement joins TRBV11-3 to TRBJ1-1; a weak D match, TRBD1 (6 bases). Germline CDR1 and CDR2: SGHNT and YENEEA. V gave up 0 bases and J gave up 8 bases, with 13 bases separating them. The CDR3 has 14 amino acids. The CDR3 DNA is TGTGCCAGCAGCTTAGATGGCCAGGGGATGGAAGCTTTCTTT. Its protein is CASSLDGQGMEAFF.

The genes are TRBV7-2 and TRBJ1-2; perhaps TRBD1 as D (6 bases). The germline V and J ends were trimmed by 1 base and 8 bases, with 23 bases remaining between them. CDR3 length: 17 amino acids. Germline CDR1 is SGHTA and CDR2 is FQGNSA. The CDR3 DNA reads TGTGCCAGCAGCTTAGTAGGGGCCAGGGGATCGGGGATGGGCTACACCTTC. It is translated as CASSLVGARGSGMGYTF. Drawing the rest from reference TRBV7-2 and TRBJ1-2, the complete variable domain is GAGVSQSPSNKVTEKGKDVELRCDPISGHTALYWYRQSLGQGLEFLIYFQGNSAPDKSGLPSDRFSAERTGGSVSTLTIQRTQQEDSAVYLCASSLVGARGSGMGYTFGSGTRLTVV.

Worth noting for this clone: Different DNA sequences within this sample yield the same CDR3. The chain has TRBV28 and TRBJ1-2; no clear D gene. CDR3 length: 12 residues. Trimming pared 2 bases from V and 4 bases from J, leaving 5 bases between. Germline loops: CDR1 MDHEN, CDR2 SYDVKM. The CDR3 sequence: CASSLQAYGYTF. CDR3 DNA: TGTGCCAGCAGTTTACAGGCCTATGGCTACACCTTC.

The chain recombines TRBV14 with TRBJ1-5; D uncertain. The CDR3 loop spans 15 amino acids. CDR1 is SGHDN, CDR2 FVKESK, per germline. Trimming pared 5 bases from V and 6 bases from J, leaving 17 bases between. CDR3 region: CASSEIASVRQPQHF. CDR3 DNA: TGTGCCAGCAGCGAAATCGCGAGTGTTCGTCAGCCCCAGCATTTT.

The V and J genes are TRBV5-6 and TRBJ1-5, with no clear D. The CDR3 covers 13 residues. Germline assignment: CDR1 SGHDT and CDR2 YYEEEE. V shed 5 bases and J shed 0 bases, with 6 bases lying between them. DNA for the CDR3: TGTGCCAGCAGTACATATAGCAATCAGCCCCAGCATTTT. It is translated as CASSTYSNQPQHF.

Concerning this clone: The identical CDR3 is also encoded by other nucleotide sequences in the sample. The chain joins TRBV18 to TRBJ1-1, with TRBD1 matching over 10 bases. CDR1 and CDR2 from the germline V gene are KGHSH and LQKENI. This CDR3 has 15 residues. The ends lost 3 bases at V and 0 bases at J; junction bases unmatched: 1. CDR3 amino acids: CASSPGQGVNTEAFF. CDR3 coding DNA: TGTGCCAGCTCACCCGGACAGGGGGTGAACACTGAAGCTTTCTTT.

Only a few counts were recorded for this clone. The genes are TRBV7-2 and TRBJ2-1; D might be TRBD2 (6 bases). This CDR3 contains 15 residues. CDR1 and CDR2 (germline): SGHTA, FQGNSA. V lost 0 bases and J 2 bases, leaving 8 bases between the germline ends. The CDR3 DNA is TGTGCCAGCAGCTTAGCGGGGGGAACCTACAATGAGCAGTTCTTC. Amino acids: CASSLAGGTYNEQFF.

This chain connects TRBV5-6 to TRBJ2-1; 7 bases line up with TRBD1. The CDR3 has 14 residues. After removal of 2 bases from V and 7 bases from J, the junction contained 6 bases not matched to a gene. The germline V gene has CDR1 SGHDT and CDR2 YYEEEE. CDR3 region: CASSFGTVLNEQFF. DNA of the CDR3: TGTGCCAGCAGCTTTGGGACAGTTTTAAATGAGCAGTTCTTC.

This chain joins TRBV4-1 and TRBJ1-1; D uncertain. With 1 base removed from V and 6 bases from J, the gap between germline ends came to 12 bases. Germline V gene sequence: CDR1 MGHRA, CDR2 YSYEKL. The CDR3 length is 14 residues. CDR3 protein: CASSQGIGRSEAFF. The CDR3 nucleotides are TGCGCCAGCAGCCAAGGGATTGGGCGCTCTGAAGCTTTCTTT.

The CDR3 sequence: CASSPGVNYGYTF. As DNA, the CDR3 is TGTGCCAGCAGCCCCGGGGTTAACTATGGCTACACCTTC. The V call is TRBV7-3, the J call TRBJ1-2; D not certain. This CDR3 is built from 13 residues. V lost 5 bases and J 1 base, leaving 8 bases between the germline ends. Germline loops: CDR1 SGHTA, CDR2 FQGTGA.

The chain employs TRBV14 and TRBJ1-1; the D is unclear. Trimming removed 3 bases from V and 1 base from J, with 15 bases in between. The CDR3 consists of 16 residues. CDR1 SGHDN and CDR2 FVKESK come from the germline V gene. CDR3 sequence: CASSHLTRQGNTEAFF. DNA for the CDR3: TGTGCCAGCAGCCACTTAACCCGACAAGGGAACACTGAAGCTTTCTTT.

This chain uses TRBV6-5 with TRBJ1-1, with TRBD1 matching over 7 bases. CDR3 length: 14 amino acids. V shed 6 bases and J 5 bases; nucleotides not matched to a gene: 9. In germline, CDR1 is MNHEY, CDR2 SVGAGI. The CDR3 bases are TGTGCCAGCAGACTTCAGACAGGGAGTACTGAAGCTTTCTTT. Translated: CASRLQTGSTEAFF.

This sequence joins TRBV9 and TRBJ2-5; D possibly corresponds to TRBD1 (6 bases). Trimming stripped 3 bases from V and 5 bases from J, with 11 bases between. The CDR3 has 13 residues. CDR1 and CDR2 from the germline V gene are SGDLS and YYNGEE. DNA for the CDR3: TGTGCCAGCAGCGAACAGGGTTTCGAGACCCAGTACTTC. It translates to CASSEQGFETQYF.

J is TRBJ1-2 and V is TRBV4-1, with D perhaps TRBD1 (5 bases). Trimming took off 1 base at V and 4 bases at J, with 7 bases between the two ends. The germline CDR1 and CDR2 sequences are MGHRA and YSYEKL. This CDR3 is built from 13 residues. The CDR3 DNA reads TGCGCCAGCAGCCAAGGCAGGGCCTATGGCTACACCTTC. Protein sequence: CASSQGRAYGYTF.

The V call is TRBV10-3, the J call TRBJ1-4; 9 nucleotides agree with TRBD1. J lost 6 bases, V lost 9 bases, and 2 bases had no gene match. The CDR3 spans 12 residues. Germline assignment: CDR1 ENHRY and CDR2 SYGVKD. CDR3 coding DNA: TGTGCCATAAGGGACAGGGATGAAAAACTGTTTTTT. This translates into CAIRDRDEKLFF.

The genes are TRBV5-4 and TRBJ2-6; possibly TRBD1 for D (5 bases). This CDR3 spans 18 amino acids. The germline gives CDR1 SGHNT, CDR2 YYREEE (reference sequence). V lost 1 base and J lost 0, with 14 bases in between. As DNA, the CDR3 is TGTGCCAGCAGCTTGTATAGGGGCTCGAGCTCTGGGGCCAACGTCCTGACTTTC. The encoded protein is CASSLYRGSSSGANVLTF. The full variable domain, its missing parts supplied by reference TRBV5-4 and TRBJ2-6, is ETGVTQSPTHLIKTRGQQVTLRCSSQSGHNTVSWYQQALGQGPQFIFQYYREEENGRGNFPPRFSGLQFPNYSSELNVNALELDDSALYLCASSLYRGSSSGANVLTFGAGSRLTVL.

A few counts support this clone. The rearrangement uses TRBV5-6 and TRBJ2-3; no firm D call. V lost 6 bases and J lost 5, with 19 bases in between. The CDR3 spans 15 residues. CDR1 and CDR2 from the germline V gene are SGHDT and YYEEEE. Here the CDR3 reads CASTPLGLEEDTQYF. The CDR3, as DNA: TGTGCCAGCACCCCTTTGGGCCTGGAAGAAGATACGCAGTATTTT.